Described below is a single T cell receptor beta chain sequence and its context. Its target antigen remains unknown. Nothing much larger sits one base from this clone, and base qualities are not available. The immunoSEQ Assay, a bias-controlled multiplex PCR, was used to amplify TCRbeta CDR3 regions from genomic DNA. In the original analysis: Nucleated cell counts per sample were estimated from amplification of reference gene primers within the assay. To quantify the absolute abundance of each unique TCRbeta CDR3 rearrangement, sequence reads were collapsed and filtered. Productive Simpson clonality was computed per sample as the square root of Simpson's diversity index over productive rearrangements. TCRdb took over this immuneACCESS table, retaining in-frame rearrangements with V and J assigned. Such tables are incomplete; in checked studies, under half of the missing clones stem from an unresolved V gene, and the remainder is unexplained. That table gives V, J and clone size, and the DNA gave D and trimming. Here the sample has some 100,000 clones; 85% to 95% occur a single time. 5% to 6% of the sample lies in the top ten.

The sample comes from a study of blood T cell repertoires in COVID-19 (TCRdb year 2020). About the full investigation: Collaborator samples came from the United States, Italy and Spain and covered acute and convalescent phases of COVID-19. The sample metadata nearly always contained a de-identified subject ID, COVID-19 status, age in years and sex. The repertoires were released in a freely available public database meant as a resource for research on the immune response to SARS-CoV-2. Samples were obtained from the ongoing ImmuneRACE study (first 160 participants) and from 1,000 to 1,500 subjects provided by 6 global collaborators. Where available, HLA class I and class II types were obtained from metadata supplied by the sample provider rather than from assay-based typing. The material from the prospective study consisted of cDNA or gDNA derived from T cells, B-cell-depleted T cells, or PBMCs. Deeply sampled blood TCRbeta repertoires from subjects exposed to, actively infected with, or recovered from COVID-19 were included in the dataset. On the study overall, not on this receptor specifically: Clinical and demographic metadata were provided uncurated, with the amount varying by source and participant.

Each collaborating institution followed its own protocols to collect whole blood in K2EDTA tubes. For TCRbeta analysis, collaborators shipped samples as frozen whole blood, isolated PBMCs, or DNA extracted from either of those sample types. From cysteine to phenylalanine, the CDR3 is 12 amino acids long. Just CDR3 DNA is preserved here, 36 bases in frame from base 1. Taken from the germline V gene (reference sequence), the CDR1 and CDR2 loops are GTSNPN and SVGIG. V is trimmed back by 8 bases and J by 4 bases, and the junction contains 4 bases that no gene match accounts for. This TCR was sampled from a man aged 50-60 years with active COVID-19. What was sequenced was peripheral blood. The rearranged segments are TRBV30 and TRBJ1-2; the junction holds 10 bases that match TRBD1. For the CDR3, the sequence is CAGDRGGYGYTF. The bases are TGTGCCGGGGACAGGGGTGGCTATGGCTACACCTTC.